These 25 T cell receptor beta chains were sequenced from one sample in a study of response to subunit inactivated influenza vaccine. TCRdb reprocessed the RT-PCR reads via MiXCR and lists one record per CDR3 protein. Among just under 550,000 distinct CDR3 sequences listed, under 30% were seen once. The sample was also reused in another study, on T cells expressing NK-cell markers. From that paper: 5'RACE template switching with UMIs produced the TCR beta cDNA.

Sequenced material: CD4+ T cells sorted from PBMCs, taken less than 13 days after vaccination. These receptors were taken from a middle-aged man who received an inactivated influenza vaccine.

This chain joins TRBV11-2 and TRBJ2-2; 13 nucleotides match TRBD2. Losses at the gene ends were 5 bases for V and 5 bases for J; bases not matched to a gene: 11. CDR3 length equals 18 residues. Germline V gene lookup returns CDR1 SGHAT and CDR2 FQNNGV. The chain's CDR3 is CASSGGPGTSGDTGELFF. The CDR3 DNA reads as TGTGCCAGCAGCGGCGGGCCCGGGACTAGCGGGGATACCGGGGAGCTGTTTTTT.

This chain connects TRBV5-1 to TRBJ1-1; possibly TRBD1 for D (5 bases). The ends were cut back, 3 bases at V and 5 bases at J, with 11 bases in the middle. This CDR3 is 13 amino acids long. The germline V gene encodes CDR1 SGHRS and CDR2 YFSETQ. DNA for the CDR3: TGCGCCAGCAGCTGGCAGGGTGGGACTGAAGCTTTCTTT. Its translation is CASSWQGGTEAFF.

V usage is TRBV6-1 and J usage is TRBJ2-6; either TRBD1 or TRBD2 may supply D (6 bases each). This CDR3 is built from 15 residues. The germline gives CDR1 MNHNS, CDR2 SASEGT. The CDR3 sequence: CGARGWTTGANVLTF. CDR3 in DNA: TGTGGGGCAAGGGGGTGGACTACTGGGGCCAACGTCCTGACTTTC.

The chain carries TRBV9 and TRBJ2-5; 9 bases map to TRBD1. V lost 6 bases to trimming and J lost 1 base; unmatched junction nucleotides: 4. This CDR3 is 14 amino acids long. The germline V gene has CDR1 SGDLS and CDR2 YYNGEE. CDR3 DNA sequence: TGTGCCAGCAACCGGGACAGGGCCCAAGAGACCCAGTACTTC. Encoded protein: CASNRDRAQETQYF.

This sequence joins TRBV7-9 and TRBJ2-5; D is perhaps TRBD1 (5 bases). In germline, CDR1 is SEHNR, CDR2 FQNEAQ (reference sequence). CDR3 length equals 13 residues. Trimming left V 3 bases short and J 3 bases short, with 8 bases between. Written as DNA, the CDR3 is TGTGCCAGCAGCTTTGGGGCGAAAGAGACCCAGTACTTC. The encoded protein is CASSFGAKETQYF.

A single count supports this clonotype. The chain carries TRBV7-8 and TRBJ2-7; 12 nucleotides align to TRBD2. The CDR3 loop spans 16 amino acids. The germline V gene has CDR1 SGHVS and CDR2 FQNEAQ. Unmatched junction bases numbered 6, after V lost 2 bases and J lost 4 bases. In DNA, the CDR3 is TGTGCCAGCAGCTTAAAGAGACTAGCGGGAGTTTACGAGCAGTACTTC. Residues: CASSLKRLAGVYEQYF. Combining the CDR3 with reference TRBV7-8 and TRBJ2-7 gives the whole variable domain GAGVSQSPRYKVAKRGQDVALRCDPISGHVSLFWYQQALGQGPEFLTYFQNEAQLDKSGLPSDRFFAERPEGSVSTLKIQRTQQEDSAVYLCASSLKRLAGVYEQYFGPGTRLTVT.

The chain carries TRBV7-2 and TRBJ2-1; weak D call: TRBD1 (6 bases). This CDR3 contains 15 residues. V dropped 7 bases and J dropped 8 bases, with 21 bases sitting between them. Germline loops: CDR1 SGHTA, CDR2 FQGNSA. The CDR3 bases are TGTGCCAGCAAACCTCTCCGGGCCGCAGGGGATGAGCAGTTCTTC. It encodes CASKPLRAAGDEQFF.

This sequence joins TRBV6-1 and TRBJ1-4; 8 nucleotides agree with TRBD1. This CDR3 is 15 amino acids long. After removal of 5 bases from V and 8 bases from J, the junction contained 10 bases not matched to a gene. Germline CDR1 is MNHNS and CDR2 is SASEGT. The CDR3 coding sequence is TGTGCCAGCAGTCGGGGGGACAGGTTTCCCGAAAAACTGTTTTTT. It yields the protein CASSRGDRFPEKLFF.

The V and J genes are TRBV6-2 or TRBV6-3 and TRBJ2-1; the D gene is possibly TRBD2 (6 bases). The V end lost 6 bases, the J end lost 5 bases, and 20 bases lay between the germline ends. The CDR3 spans 16 residues. Per the germline V gene, CDR1 is MNHEY and CDR2 is SVGEGT. CDR3 loop: CASSHPAAGTHNEQFF. CDR3 in DNA: TGTGCCAGCAGCCACCCCGCCGCGGGAACCCACAATGAGCAGTTCTTC.

This clonotype occurred a few times. V usage is TRBV20-1 and J usage is TRBJ1-4; unclear D gene. The CDR3 loop spans 13 amino acids. Germline CDR1 is DFQATT and CDR2 is SNEGSKA (reference sequence). V lost 6 bases and J lost 5, with 13 bases in between. The CDR3 bases are TGCAGTGCCTGGGAGACACAGAATGAAAAACTGTTTTTT. It codes for CSAWETQNEKLFF.

This clonotype has just a few counts. This rearrangement joins TRBV28 to TRBJ2-7; D possibly corresponds to TRBD1 (7 bases). Germline V gene data show CDR1 as MDHEN and CDR2 as SYDVKM. The V end lost 7 bases, the J end lost 1 base, and 11 bases lay between the germline ends. The CDR3 length is 13 residues. This chain's CDR3 is CASIAGQSYEQYF. DNA for the CDR3: TGTGCCAGCATCGCGGGACAGTCCTACGAGCAGTACTTC. Full variable domain (missing parts from reference TRBV28 and TRBJ2-7): DVKVTQSSRYLVKRTGEKVFLECVQDMDHENMFWYRQDPGLGLRLIYFSYDVKMKEKGDIPEGYSVSREKKERFSLILESASTNQTSMYLCASIAGQSYEQYFGPGTRLTVT.

Only a few counts were recorded for this clonotype. This chain uses TRBV10-3 with TRBJ2-3, with 9 bases lining up with TRBD1. The CDR3 runs 16 residues. The trim removed 0 bases at V and 4 bases at J, leaving 5 bases unmatched. Germline loops: CDR1 ENHRY, CDR2 SYGVKD. CDR3 in DNA: TGTGCCATCAGTGAGTCTCGGGGACAGGGCCCAGATACGCAGTATTTT. This encodes CAISESRGQGPDTQYF.

This clonotype was seen just once. CDR3 coding DNA: TGTGCCAGCAGCCAGTATATACCAGGACAGGGCATTCAGTACTTC. Its protein product is CASSQYIPGQGIQYF. The chain recombines TRBV11-1 with TRBJ2-4; 8 bases align to TRBD1. CDR3 size: 15 residues. Germline trimming cut 5 bases from V and 9 bases from J; bases unmatched to any gene: 12. Germline CDR1 is SGHAT and CDR2 is FQDESV (reference sequence).

The V call is TRBV6-2 or TRBV6-3, the J call TRBJ2-2; no clear D gene. Germline V gene data show CDR1 as MNHEY and CDR2 as SVGEGT. The length of the CDR3 is 13 residues. Trimming took 0 bases from V and 4 from J, leaving 3 bases between them. The CDR3 sequence: CASSYSATGELFF. DNA of the CDR3: TGTGCCAGCAGTTACTCGGCCACCGGGGAGCTGTTTTTT.

The J gene is TRBJ2-5, the V gene TRBV28; D is possibly TRBD2 (5 bases). This CDR3 comprises 16 residues. The germline V and J ends were trimmed by 6 bases and 0 bases, with 17 bases remaining between them. Germline loops: CDR1 MDHEN, CDR2 SYDVKM. The CDR3 sequence is CASSHQDWRYQETQYF. Written as DNA, the CDR3 is TGTGCCAGCAGCCACCAGGACTGGAGGTACCAAGAGACCCAGTACTTC.

The CDR3 protein is CASSYSLQGETETDTQYF. The CDR3 DNA follows: TGTGCCAGCAGTTACTCTCTACAGGGGGAGACTGAGACAGATACGCAGTATTTT. This chain links TRBV6-5 with TRBJ2-3, with 8 bases matching TRBD1. This CDR3 spans 18 amino acids. J was trimmed by 3 bases and V by 0 bases; bases with no gene match: 11. The germline V gene encodes CDR1 MNHEY and CDR2 SVGAGI.

The V gene is TRBV9, the J gene TRBJ2-3; 8 bases line up with TRBD2. Germline CDR1 and CDR2: SGDLS and YYNGEE. There are 16 residues in the CDR3. Trimming at V came to 4 bases and at J to 1 base, leaving 8 bases not matched to a gene. This CDR3 reads CASSSSLAARTDTQYF. In nucleotides, the CDR3 is TGTGCCAGCAGCTCCTCACTAGCGGCCCGCACAGATACGCAGTATTTT.

The chain joins TRBV6-1 to TRBJ1-6; TRBD1 aligns across 8 bases. CDR1 is MNHNS, CDR2 SASEGT, per germline. CDR3 size: 15 residues. V shed 3 bases and J 6 bases; nucleotides not matched to a gene: 4. CDR3 amino acids: CASSEFGQGNSPLHF. The DNA for the CDR3 is TGTGCCAGCAGTGAGTTCGGACAGGGTAATTCACCCCTCCACTTT.

This clonotype was counted only a few times. The J gene is TRBJ2-7, the V gene TRBV12-3 or TRBV12-4; D may be TRBD2 (6 bases). The germline V and J ends were trimmed by 5 bases and 0 bases, with 14 bases remaining between them. CDR3 length equals 15 residues. CDR3: CASSLPSVSSYEQYF. The DNA of the CDR3 is TGTGCCAGCAGTCTCCCTAGCGTCAGCTCCTACGAGCAGTACTTC.

The genes are TRBV3-1 and TRBJ1-1; D uncertain. This CDR3 region has 14 residues. The V gene's germline CDR1 is LGHDT and CDR2 YNNKEL (reference sequence). The V and J ends lost 1 base and 1 base respectively, with 7 bases between them. CDR3 DNA: TGTGCCAGCAGCCAAGTTGCGGGGAACACTGAAGCTTTCTTT. It encodes CASSQVAGNTEAFF.

V usage is TRBV4-2 and J usage is TRBJ1-1; 8 positions match TRBD1. The germline V gene encodes CDR1 LGHNA and CDR2 YNFKEQ. The V gene end was trimmed by 1 base and the J gene end by 4 bases; junction bases not matched to a gene: 5. The CDR3 has 15 amino acids. Here the CDR3 DNA reads TGTGCCAGCAGCCAAGCCCCAGGGACAGGCACTGAAGCTTTCTTT. This sequence encodes CASSQAPGTGTEAFF.

The chain couples TRBV4-1 to TRBJ2-7; the match to TRBD2 covers 8 bases. The CDR3 consists of 15 residues. The J segment lost 7 bases and the V segment lost 2 bases, leaving 10 bases of the junction unmatched. The germline CDR1 and CDR2 sequences are MGHRA and YSYEKL. CDR3 nucleotide sequence: TGCGCCAGCAGCCAACCCGGGACTAGTCGCCCTGAGCAGTACTTC. Translating gives CASSQPGTSRPEQYF.

This clonotype has only a few counts. The genes are TRBV5-1 and TRBJ1-4; possibly TRBD1 for D (6 bases). This CDR3 has 13 amino acids. Deletions cut 3 bases from V and 4 bases from J, with 7 bases between. Germline CDR1 is SGHRS and CDR2 is YFSETQ. The CDR3 nucleotides read TGCGCCAGCAGCTCGGACAGTAATGAAAAACTGTTTTTT. Protein: CASSSDSNEKLFF.

The sample holds a few counts of this clonotype. The rearrangement uses TRBV5-6 and TRBJ2-3; possibly TRBD1 or TRBD2 for D (5 bases each). This CDR3 has 15 amino acids. From germline, CDR1 is SGHDT and CDR2 YYEEEE. Trimming left V 5 bases short and J 0 bases short, with 13 bases between. As DNA, the CDR3 is TGTGCCAGCAGTCGGGGCTGGACTAGCACAGATACGCAGTATTTT. Protein: CASSRGWTSTDTQYF.

The chain recombines TRBV6-5 with TRBJ1-3; the D gene is possibly TRBD1 (6 bases). The V end lost 0 bases, the J end lost 0 bases, and 12 bases lay between the germline ends. The CDR3 is made up of 17 amino acids. From germline, CDR1 is MNHEY and CDR2 SVGAGI. CDR3 nucleotide sequence: TGTGCCAGCAGTTACTCTTACAGGGCCAGCTCTGGAAACACCATATATTTT. Amino acids: CASSYSYRASSGNTIYF.